A selection of T cell receptor beta chains follows, all from one sample in a study. Using its own MiXCR run on the 5' RACE reads, TCRdb lists one record per CDR3 protein. The table shows more than 55,000 distinct CDR3 sequences, with 20% to 25% occurring only once. Sequenced material: tumor-infiltrating Tregs sorted from the breast tumor. Receptors were obtained from a female donor with breast cancer. Both conserved end residues are part of each CDR3. A D gene is named only where the DNA matches it firmly. For some rows the clone size is stated as once, few or many, or as a class when expanded; others skip it.

J gene	D gene	clone size	V gene	CDR3 length	CDR3 DNA	CDR3 protein
TRBJ1-3	NA	NA	TRBV6-1	15	TGTGCCAGCAGTGAAGCAACCACATCTGGAAACACCATATATTTT	CASSEATTSGNTIYF
TRBJ2-1	NA	few	TRBV5-1	16	TGCGCCAGCAGCTTGGATGGACTGAGCTCCTACAATGAGCAGTTCTTC	CASSLDGLSSYNEQFF
TRBJ2-7	NA	NA	TRBV5-5	14	TGTGCCAGCAGCTCATGGTCAGGGGGGGGCGAGCAGTACTTC	CASSSWSGGGEQYF
TRBJ1-1	NA	NA	TRBV5-6	16	TGTGCCAGCAGCTTAGGACAGCGCCGCGGGGACACTGAAGCTTTCTTT	CASSLGQRRGDTEAFF
TRBJ2-6	NA	NA	TRBV4-2	17	TGTGCCAGCAGCCCACAGTTAGTCGACTCTGGGGCCAACGTCCTGACTTTC	CASSPQLVDSGANVLTF
TRBJ1-2	NA	many	TRBV7-2	13	TGTGCCAGCAGCTCGGCGGGGGCGCTTGGCTACACCTTC	CASSSAGALGYTF
TRBJ2-3	NA	NA	TRBV5-1	15	TGCGCCAGCAGCTCCCCTAGCAGAGACACAGATACGCAGTATTTT	CASSSPSRDTDTQYF
TRBJ2-2	NA	many	TRBV6-5	15	TGTGCCAGCAGTTACTCGAGGGGGAATCCTGGGGAGCTGTTTTTT	CASSYSRGNPGELFF
TRBJ2-1	NA	NA	TRBV4-2	16	TGTGCCAGCAGCCAAGATACAGCGAACCACTACAATGAGCAGTTCTTC	CASSQDTANHYNEQFF
TRBJ2-5	TRBD2	NA	TRBV7-2	17	TGTGCCAGCAGCTTGGGGGCCCGCCGCGGGGGGGCAGAGACCCAGTACTTC	CASSLGARRGGAETQYF
TRBJ1-2	TRBD1	NA	TRBV7-2	12	TGTGCCAGCAGCTCCAGGACAGGCTTCTACACCTTC	CASSSRTGFYTF
TRBJ2-7	NA	few	TRBV20-1	13	TGCAGTGCCCACAGGGGAGGGTTGTCCGAGCAGTACTTC	CSAHRGGLSEQYF
TRBJ2-1	TRBD2	NA	TRBV29-1	15	TGCAGCGTTATACCGGGACTAGCGGGATCGGGTGAGCAGTTCTTC	CSVIPGLAGSGEQFF
TRBJ2-2	TRBD2	many	TRBV6-1	13	TGTGCCGCAGGGCTAGCGGGAACCGGGGAGCTGTTTTTT	CAAGLAGTGELFF
TRBJ1-1	NA	few	TRBV2	13	TGTGCCAGCAGTGCGGGGGAGGGAACTGAAGCTTTCTTT	CASSAGEGTEAFF
TRBJ2-1	NA	few	TRBV18	12	TGTGCCAGCTCATCACAAAACAATGAGCAGTTCTTC	CASSSQNNEQFF
TRBJ1-6	NA	NA	TRBV6-5	16	TGTGCCAGCAGGGCCGGGACACGTCCTGAGAATTCACCCCTCCACTTT	CASRAGTRPENSPLHF
TRBJ1-2	NA	few	TRBV6-6	13	TGTGCCAGCAGCCCCGGTGGGTACTATGGCTACACCTTC	CASSPGGYYGYTF
TRBJ1-2	NA	NA	TRBV29-1	12	TGCAGCGTTGTCCGGGGATTTAAGGGCTACACCTTC	CSVVRGFKGYTF
TRBJ2-3	TRBD1	many	TRBV29-1	14	TGCAGCGTACCCGGGACAGGGGTGGGAGATACGCAGTATTTT	CSVPGTGVGDTQYF
TRBJ2-1	NA	few	TRBV7-9	16	TGTGCCAGCAGCTTGGGCTGGCCTTCAGTCAGGGATGAGCAGTTCTTC	CASSLGWPSVRDEQFF
TRBJ2-1	NA	NA	TRBV7-3	13	TGTGCCAGCAGCTTAGAAAGCGCGAATGAGCAGTGCTTC	CASSLESANEQCF
TRBJ2-1	NA	NA	TRBV5-8	15	TGTGCCAGCAGCTCGGAGGGACTTATCCACAATGAGCAGTTCTTC	CASSSEGLIHNEQFF
TRBJ2-7	TRBD1	few	TRBV4-1	15	TGCGCCAGCAGCTACCGGGACAGGGCTACCTACGAGCAGTACTTC	CASSYRDRATYEQYF
TRBJ2-1	NA	few	TRBV18	16	TGTGCCAGCTCACCATCGGGGGAGACCGCCTACAATGAGCAGTTCTTC	CASSPSGETAYNEQFF
TRBJ2-5	NA	many	TRBV5-1	13	TGCGCCAGCAGCTGGAACGTTGAAGAGACCCAGTACTTC	CASSWNVEETQYF
TRBJ1-1	NA	few	TRBV28	13	TGTGCCAGCAGTTTATGGGGAGGGACTGAAGCTTTCTTT	CASSLWGGTEAFF
TRBJ2-3	NA	few	TRBV5-1	14	TGCGCCAGCAGGCAACCGGGTGGCACAGATACGCAGTATTTT	CASRQPGGTDTQYF
TRBJ2-1	TRBD1	medium-sized	TRBV5-6	16	TGTGCCAGCAGCTGGTTTGACAGGGGGTCCTACAATGAGCAGTTCTTC	CASSWFDRGSYNEQFF
TRBJ1-4	NA	NA	TRBV6-1	13	TGTGCCAGCAGTGAACAGGGGAGTGTAAAACTGTTTTTT	CASSEQGSVKLFF
TRBJ2-7	TRBD2	NA	TRBV12-3/TRBV12-4	16	TGTGCCAGCAGTTTACCCCGACTAGCGGGGCACTACGAGCAGTACTTC	CASSLPRLAGHYEQYF
TRBJ2-2	NA	many	TRBV7-3	14	TGTGCCAGCAGCTTAACTGGCCGGACCGGGGAGCTGTTTTTT	CASSLTGRTGELFF
TRBJ1-1	NA	few	TRBV7-9	14	TGTGCCAGCAGCTTAGGAAGTCTGAACACTGAAGCTTTCTTT	CASSLGSLNTEAFF
TRBJ2-7	NA	few	TRBV20-1	10	TGCAGTGCTGGGGCCTACGAGCAGTACTTC	CSAGAYEQYF
TRBJ2-5	NA	many	TRBV15	15	TGTGCCACCAGAGATACGCTAGTAAGCCAAGAGACCCAGTACTTC	CATRDTLVSQETQYF
TRBJ2-1	TRBD2	NA	TRBV10-3	16	TGTGCCATCAGTGATCCGATGGGACTAGGGCGAAATGAGCAGCTCTTC	CAISDPMGLGRNEQLF
TRBJ1-2	NA	few	TRBV6-1	14	TGTGCCAGCAGTGTTCCGCGGACAGTAAGTGGCTACACCTTC	CASSVPRTVSGYTF
TRBJ2-7	TRBD1	NA	TRBV6-1	14	TGTGCCAGCAACACAAGAAGACAGGGCTACGAGCAGTACTTC	CASNTRRQGYEQYF
TRBJ1-2	TRBD1	few	TRBV7-2	17	TGTGCCAGCAGCTTGACCGGGACAGGGAGATGGAACTATGGCTACACCTTC	CASSLTGTGRWNYGYTF
TRBJ2-5	NA	NA	TRBV5-1	16	TGCGCCAGCAGCTTGGGGGAGACTAGTGGGCTAGAGACCCAGTACTTC	CASSLGETSGLETQYF
TRBJ1-1	TRBD1	NA	TRBV28	12	TGTGCCAGCAGTGAACAGGGGCATCCTGCTTTCTTT	CASSEQGHPAFF
TRBJ1-5	NA	many	TRBV6-2/TRBV6-3	14	TGTGCCAGCAAAGACAGTTATAGCAATCAGCCCCAGCATTTT	CASKDSYSNQPQHF
TRBJ2-6	NA	NA	TRBV7-3	17	TGTGCCAGCAGCTTCTCCAGCGCGGGTTCTGGGGCCAACGTCCTGACTTTC	CASSFSSAGSGANVLTF
TRBJ1-1	TRBD1	NA	TRBV4-1	18	TGCGCCAGCAGCCAACTGAAGTACGACAGGGGCATCGTCACTGAAGCTTTCTTT	CASSQLKYDRGIVTEAFF
TRBJ2-7	TRBD1	many	TRBV5-1	13	TGCGCCAGCAGATCCACAGGGGGCCACGAGCAGTACTTC	CASRSTGGHEQYF
TRBJ2-5	TRBD1	NA	TRBV5-1	15	TGCGCCAGCAGCTTGCAACCGGGACAGGGCGACCATAAGTCCTTC	CASSLQPGQGDHKSF
TRBJ2-7	TRBD2	NA	TRBV5-4	15	TGTGCCAGCAGCCCGGGACTAGCGGGAGCTTCCGAGCAGTACTTC	CASSPGLAGASEQYF
TRBJ2-5	NA	NA	TRBV7-9	13	TGTGCCAGCAGCTTACCCCCGAAAGAGACCCAGTACTTC	CASSLPPKETQYF
TRBJ1-1	TRBD1	NA	TRBV5-1	15	TGCGCCGGCAGCTTGTCTCCCAACAGGGGCACTGAAGCTTTCTTC	CAGSLSPNRGTEAFF
TRBJ1-1	NA	NA	TRBV20-1	13	TGCAGTGCTAGAGGAGACGGGGTCACTGAAGCTTTCTTT	CSARGDGVTEAFF
TRBJ1-5	TRBD1	few	TRBV6-6	15	TGTGCCAGCAGTCAGGGGGACAGTCATGATCAGCCCCAGCATTTT	CASSQGDSHDQPQHF
TRBJ2-3	NA	many	TRBV12-3/TRBV12-4	17	TGTGCCAGCAGTTTATTTTTGAGGACCGCGAGCACAGATACGCAGTATTTT	CASSLFLRTASTDTQYF